This passage covers 26 T cell receptor beta chains from one sample sequenced in a study of T-cell memory formation after mild COVID-19. One entry per CDR3 protein, called by TCRdb with MiXCR from the 5' RACE reads. This repertoire shows about 180,000 distinct CDR3 sequences, 18% found once; its top ten account for more than 3%. Sequencing used PBMCs or a T cell subset sorted from them (not recorded which). All receptors come from a man aged 18-30 years who had mild COVID-19 (a few samples of this study predate the infection). Cell type and time point are not known.

V is TRBV9 and J is TRBJ1-2; TRBD1 agrees at 9 bases. Looked up from germline, CDR1 is SGDLS and CDR2 is YYNGEE. The V segment lost 4 bases and the J segment 8 bases; nucleotides outside the gene matches: 9. CDR3 size: 14 residues. CDR3 in amino acids: CASSPGQGSEGYTF. CDR3 sequence (DNA): TGTGCCAGCAGCCCGGGACAGGGTTCGGAAGGCTACACCTTC. The variable domain in full, completed from reference TRBV9 and TRBJ1-2, reads DSGVTQTPKHLITATGQRVTLRCSPRSGDLSVYWYQQSLDQGLQFLIQYYNGEERAKGNILERFSAQQFPDLHSELNLSSLELGDSALYFCASSPGQGSEGYTFGSGTRLTVV.

V and J are TRBV6-6 and TRBJ2-3; 8 nucleotides match TRBD2. This CDR3 has 15 amino acids. Trimming at V came to 0 bases and at J to 6 bases, leaving 5 bases not matched to a gene. The germline V gene has CDR1 MNHNY and CDR2 SVGAGI (reference sequence). CDR3 sequence reads: CASSYSISGGDTQYF. The CDR3 bases are TGTGCCAGCAGTTACTCGATCAGCGGGGGTGATACGCAGTATTTT.

The J gene is TRBJ2-1, the V gene TRBV25-1; 7 positions agree with TRBD2. Losses at the gene ends were 4 bases for V and 4 bases for J; bases not matched to a gene: 10. CDR1 is MGHDK and CDR2 is SYGVNS in the germline V gene. This CDR3 comprises 16 residues. The CDR3 region is CASSGTRGQQYNEQFF. In nucleotides, the CDR3 is TGTGCCAGCAGTGGGACTAGGGGCCAGCAATACAATGAGCAGTTCTTC. Full variable domain (missing parts from reference TRBV25-1 and TRBJ2-1): EADIYQTPRYLVIGTGKKITLECSQTMGHDKMYWYQQDPGMELHLIHYSYGVNSTEKGDLSSESTVSRIRTEHFPLTLESARPSHTSQYLCASSGTRGQQYNEQFFGPGTRLTVL.

This clonotype was seen many times. V is TRBV4-2 and J is TRBJ2-5; possible D gene TRBD2, 6 bases. The CDR3 is made up of 15 amino acids. In germline, CDR1 is LGHNA, CDR2 YNFKEQ. The V end lost 0 bases, the J end lost 4 bases, and 12 bases lay between the germline ends. Written as DNA, the CDR3 is TGTGCCAGCAGCCAAGAGGCTAGCGTGGGAGAGACCCAGTACTTC. Protein sequence: CASSQEASVGETQYF.

There are a few counts of this clonotype. This chain joins TRBV4-1 and TRBJ1-2; D gene ambiguous. The CDR3 is 17 amino acids. Deletions cut 2 bases from V and 2 bases from J, with 18 bases between. Germline lookup yields CDR1 MGHRA and CDR2 YSYEKL. This CDR3 reads CASSQFRRDTRNYGYTF. The CDR3 DNA reads TGCGCCAGCAGCCAATTTCGTAGGGATACCCGCAACTATGGCTACACCTTC.

This clonotype was counted many times. The gene calls are TRBV7-9 and TRBJ2-5, with D hard to call. Germline V CDR1 and CDR2: SEHNR, FQNEAQ (reference sequence). This CDR3 has 17 residues. V lost 5 bases and J 5 bases, leaving 24 bases between the germline ends. This chain's CDR3 is CASSPPGSPTGPETQYF. In nucleotides, the CDR3 is TGTGCCAGCAGCCCCCCGGGCTCCCCAACCGGACCCGAGACCCAGTACTTC.

The V call is TRBV13, the J call TRBJ1-1, with 7 bases fitting TRBD1. Trimming at V came to 7 bases and at J to 8 bases, leaving 7 bases not matched to a gene. The CDR3 covers 12 residues. Germline values: CDR1 PRHDT, CDR2 FYEKMQ (reference sequence). The CDR3 sequence: CASTQGGGEAFF. The CDR3 DNA reads TGTGCCAGCACTCAGGGAGGGGGCGAAGCTTTCTTT.

In this sample, this clonotype turned up a few times. The rearrangement joins TRBV14 to TRBJ1-6; the D gene is possibly TRBD1 (5 bases). CDR3 length: 14 amino acids. Looked up from germline, CDR1 is SGHDN and CDR2 is FVKESK. Trimming pared 1 base from V and 7 bases from J, leaving 8 bases between. CDR3 amino acids: CASSQAGRNSPLHF. The CDR3 DNA follows: TGTGCCAGCAGCCAAGCAGGGAGGAATTCACCCCTCCACTTT.

The chain uses TRBV10-1 and TRBJ2-2; D is possibly TRBD1 (5 bases). V shed 5 bases and J shed 5 bases, with 15 bases lying between them. The CDR3 spans 15 residues. CDR1 and CDR2 (germline): WNHNN, SYGVQD (reference sequence). The CDR3 loop is CASSLGVARTGELFF. The CDR3 region has the DNA TGCGCCAGCAGTCTAGGGGTGGCGAGAACCGGGGAGCTGTTTTTT.

This chain connects TRBV4-1 to TRBJ1-4; TRBD1 agrees at 10 bases. Looked up from germline, CDR1 is MGHRA and CDR2 is YSYEKL. The V gene end was trimmed by 5 bases and the J gene end by 6 bases; junction bases not matched to a gene: 3. The CDR3 consists of 14 residues. The CDR3 nucleotides are TGCGCCAGCAGCGAGGACAGGGGGGATGAAAAACTGTTTTTT. It encodes CASSEDRGDEKLFF.

This clonotype was seen many times. The V gene is TRBV5-1, the J gene TRBJ2-3; TRBD1 matches 7 bases. CDR3 length: 15 residues. The J segment lost 2 bases and the V segment lost 2 bases, leaving 5 bases of the junction unmatched. Per germline, CDR1 SGHRS and CDR2 YFSETQ. CDR3 sequence (DNA): TGCGCCAGCAGCTTCGGGACAGCCTCCACAGATACGCAGTATTTT. Its protein is CASSFGTASTDTQYF.

This clonotype was recorded a few times. This CDR3 is CASSHGAEAFF. CDR3 DNA sequence: TGTGCCAGCAGCCACGGGGCTGAAGCTTTCTTT. The chain couples TRBV3-1 to TRBJ1-1, with D unresolved. The length of the CDR3 is 11 residues. Germline V gene lookup returns CDR1 LGHDT and CDR2 YNNKEL (reference sequence). With 3 bases removed from V and 6 bases from J, the gap between germline ends came to 5 bases.

This clonotype was detected ten times or more. The chain couples TRBV18 to TRBJ1-1; tentative D call: TRBD1 (5 bases). Germline V CDR1 and CDR2: KGHSH, LQKENI. The CDR3 totals 16 residues. Trimming pared 0 bases from V and 2 bases from J, leaving 13 bases between. The CDR3 nucleotides are TGTGCCAGCTCACCACCGAGTGGGGGATTCAACACTGAAGCTTTCTTT. This codes for CASSPPSGGFNTEAFF.

This clonotype showed up just a few times. V and J are TRBV5-1 and TRBJ2-2, with 7 positions matching TRBD2. The CDR3 loop spans 16 amino acids. J gave up 1 base and V 1 base, and 4 bases lay outside the gene matches. Germline V gene sequence: CDR1 SGHRS, CDR2 YFSETQ. The CDR3 here is CASSLLAVKNTGELFF. As DNA, the CDR3 is TGCGCCAGCAGCTTGCTAGCGGTGAAGAACACCGGGGAGCTGTTTTTT. The variable domain in full, completed from reference TRBV5-1 and TRBJ2-2, reads KAGVTQTPRYLIKTRGQQVTLSCSPISGHRSVSWYQQTPGQGLQFLFEYFSETQRNKGNFPGRFSGRQFSNSRSEMNVSTLELGDSALYLCASSLLAVKNTGELFFGEGSRLTVL.

This clonotype was seen more than once but under ten times. J is TRBJ1-2 and V is TRBV20-1, with a tentative D call TRBD1 (5 bases). V was cut by 3 bases and J by 5 bases, with 22 bases left in between. The germline V gene has CDR1 DFQATT and CDR2 SNEGSKA (reference sequence). The CDR3 has 16 amino acids. The CDR3 DNA reads as TGCAGTGCTAGCTCCGGGACGGTGGCTAATTCTTATGGCTACACCTTC. Amino acids: CSASSGTVANSYGYTF.

This clonotype was seen only a few times. The chain carries TRBV7-8 and TRBJ2-7; 9 bases agree with TRBD1. CDR3 length: 17 amino acids. Germline loops: CDR1 SGHVS, CDR2 FQNEAQ. J was trimmed by 3 bases and V by 5 bases; bases with no gene match: 14. The CDR3 region is CASSPIPPGTGNYEQYF. The CDR3 DNA follows: TGTGCCAGCAGCCCTATACCCCCTGGGACAGGGAACTACGAGCAGTACTTC.

J is TRBJ2-7 and V is TRBV27, with 8 nucleotides matching TRBD2. CDR3 size: 13 residues. Germline V gives CDR1 MNHEY, CDR2 SMNVEV (reference sequence). The V segment lost 6 bases and the J segment 1 base; nucleotides outside the gene matches: 2. In DNA form, the CDR3 reads TGTGCCAGCAGGTCGGGAGGGTCCTACGAGCAGTACTTC. As protein: CASRSGGSYEQYF.

The chain links TRBV7-2 to TRBJ2-3; weak D call: TRBD1 (6 bases). There are 16 residues in the CDR3. Germline CDR1 and CDR2: SGHTA and FQGNSA. The germline V and J ends were trimmed by 3 bases and 2 bases, with 15 bases remaining between them. This CDR3 reads CASSLVTGLPTDTQYF. For the CDR3, the DNA is TGTGCCAGCAGCTTGGTAACAGGGCTACCCACAGATACGCAGTATTTT.

This clonotype appeared a few times. The chain couples TRBV29-1 to TRBJ2-7; D remains ambiguous. The V gene's germline CDR1 is SQVTM and CDR2 ANQGSEA. The CDR3 consists of 14 residues. V lost 3 bases and J lost 3, with 15 bases in between. The CDR3 nucleotides are TGCAGCGTTGAGGTCCAGGACGGTGGCTACGAGCAGTACTTC. It codes for CSVEVQDGGYEQYF.

The V call is TRBV4-1, the J call TRBJ1-5; D gene ambiguous. CDR1 MGHRA and CDR2 YSYEKL come from the germline V gene. V was trimmed by 0 bases and J by 9 bases, leaving 9 bases between them. The CDR3 consists of 13 residues. CDR3 coding DNA: TGCGCCAGCAGCCAAGATAAGGCCACGCCCCAGCATTTT. Translated: CASSQDKATPQHF.

The chain is built from TRBV7-9 and TRBJ1-1; no firm D call. V gave up 6 bases and J gave up 1 base, with 9 bases separating them. CDR1 is SEHNR and CDR2 is FQNEAQ in the germline V gene (reference sequence). The CDR3 length is 13 residues. DNA of the CDR3: TGTGCCAGCAGTCCACGGTCGAACACTGAAGCTTTCTTT. Protein sequence: CASSPRSNTEAFF. The complete variable domain, with remaining parts taken from reference TRBV7-9 and TRBJ1-1, reads DTGVSQNPRHKITKRGQNVTFRCDPISEHNRLYWYRQTLGQGPEFLTYFQNEAQLEKSRLLSDRFSAERPKGSFSTLEIQRTEQGDSAMYLCASSPRSNTEAFFGQGTRLTVV.

This clonotype has more than one count but fewer than ten. V usage is TRBV7-2 and J usage is TRBJ2-1; no definite D call. Trimming cost V 4 bases and J 7 bases, with 14 bases left between them. Germline V gene lookup returns CDR1 SGHTA and CDR2 FQGNSA. The CDR3 totals 14 residues. CDR3 sequence reads: CASSSRVPKNEQFF. CDR3 nucleotides: TGTGCCAGCAGCTCCCGGGTCCCCAAGAATGAGCAGTTCTTC.

The chain joins TRBV7-9 to TRBJ2-7; D is unresolved. Germline V gives CDR1 SEHNR, CDR2 FQNEAQ (reference sequence). The CDR3 has 12 amino acids. V lost 5 bases and J lost 5, with 10 bases in between. Here the CDR3 reads CASSPGHNEQYF. As DNA, the CDR3 is TGTGCCAGCAGCCCCGGCCATAACGAGCAGTACTTC.

This sequence joins TRBV5-1 and TRBJ2-2; 9 bases fit TRBD1. With V trimmed by 0 bases and J by 6 bases, 3 bases remained unmatched. The germline gives CDR1 SGHRS, CDR2 YFSETQ. The CDR3 is 15 residues long. CDR3 region: CASSLDRGRSGELFF. The DNA for the CDR3 is TGCGCCAGCAGCTTGGACAGGGGGCGATCCGGGGAGCTGTTTTTT.

The rearrangement uses TRBV12-3 or TRBV12-4 and TRBJ1-3; D remains unclear. This CDR3 has 13 residues. The V end was cut by 6 bases, the J end by 3 bases, with 9 bases between. CDR3 protein: CASSQGYGNTIYF. The CDR3 DNA reads as TGTGCCAGCAGCCAAGGTTATGGAAACACCATATATTTT.

This clonotype was counted a few times. The DNA of the CDR3 is TGCGCCACTTCAGAGGGGGCGAGCACAGATACGCAGTATTTT. Its translation is CATSEGASTDTQYF. This chain links TRBV5-1 with TRBJ2-3; TRBD1 matches at 7 bases. The germline V gene encodes CDR1 SGHRS and CDR2 YFSETQ. Unmatched junction bases numbered 7, after V lost 9 bases and J lost 0 bases. The CDR3 has 14 residues.